A selection of T cell receptor beta chains follows, all from one sample in a study of blood T cell repertoires in COVID-19. Here immunoSEQ multiplex PCR was the method, and the copy in TCRdb shows in-frame clones only, minus some. The top ten hold roughly 1.2% of the sample, which has about 130,000 clones, 88% seen once. The sequenced sample consisted of peripheral blood. The source is a woman older than 75 with acute or convalescent COVID-19. Each CDR3 is given without its conserved first and last residue.

v_gene: TRBV5-5; len: 13; CDR3aa: ASSSTGSLAYEQY
v_gene: TRBV2; len: 12; CDR3aa: ASNGQGGNTEAF
v_gene: TRBV25-1; len: 11; CDR3aa: ASTRRGKYGYT
v_gene: TRBV11-2; len: 12; CDR3aa: ASSLRTGGQPQH
v_gene: TRBV29-1; len: 11; CDR3aa: SVNSGGDTEAF
v_gene: TRBV19; len: 11; CDR3aa: ASSILEGQPQH
v_gene: TRBV4-1; len: 14; CDR3aa: ASSQDQGRGRETQY
v_gene: TRBV19; len: 14; CDR3aa: ASSPPGTGYGETQY
v_gene: TRBV11-3; len: 14; CDR3aa: ASSLGLLAGNNEQF
v_gene: TRBV4-2; len: 13; CDR3aa: ASSQGQAESYEQY
v_gene: TRBV6-6; len: 14; CDR3aa: ASSPGRSSYNSPLH
v_gene: TRBV6-2/TRBV6-3; len: 11; CDR3aa: ASSYRGEYEAF